This is a list of T cell receptor beta chains from one sample in a study of T cell repertoires in cytomegalovirus infection. TCRdb itself ran the reads through MiXCR, one entry per CDR3 protein. Of about 570,000 distinct CDR3 sequences in the sample, almost 40% were seen once. These TCRs are of unknown antigen specificity. Sequenced here: cultured PBMCs, sampled from culture after CMV antigen stimulation. The receptors here all came from a human donor in good health (CMV status not recorded). Some clones in this sample may be carry-over from other donors' samples. The CDR3 runs from the conserved cysteine through the conserved F or W. D genes are given only for firm matches. Clone size is shown for a subset of rows, as once, few, many or a class of expanded clone.

D | J | V | size | DNA | CDR3
TRBD2 | TRBJ2-3 | TRBV20-1 | few | TGCAGTGCTAGACGAGCGGGAGGGCCGTTAGATACGCAGTATTTT | CSARRAGGPLDTQYF
TRBD2 | TRBJ2-7 | TRBV7-2 | few | TGTGCCAGCAGCTTAGCTGGCGGGGGGAACTCCTACGAGCAGTACTTC | CASSLAGGGNSYEQYF
TRBD2 | TRBJ2-7 | TRBV6-6 | NA | TGTGCCAGCAGTTACTCTGGGACGGGAGGCCGGGGCTACGAGCAGTACTTC | CASSYSGTGGRGYEQYF
NA | TRBJ2-3 | TRBV27 | few | TGTGCCAGCAGTCGCCCAGGGCCATCTAGCACAGATACGCAGTATTTT | CASSRPGPSSTDTQYF
NA | TRBJ1-1 | TRBV27 | NA | TGTGCCAGCAGTTTAACGAGCTTGGGGGACCCTGAAGCTTTCTTT | CASSLTSLGDPEAFF
TRBD2 | TRBJ2-1 | TRBV7-2 | NA | TGTGCCAGCGGGACTAGCGTGCACAATGAGCAGTTCTTC | CASGTSVHNEQFF
NA | TRBJ2-5 | TRBV2 | NA | TGTGCCAGCAGGCTTCCCACGGGCCGCCGGGAGACCCAGTACTTC | CASRLPTGRRETQYF
NA | TRBJ1-1 | TRBV28 | NA | TGTGCCAGCAGATCGGGCCCGAACACTGAAGCTTTCTTT | CASRSGPNTEAFF
TRBD2 | TRBJ2-7 | TRBV20-1 | NA | TGCAGTGCTACGTCCGGGGCGGGAGCTACCCACGAGCAGTACTTC | CSATSGAGATHEQYF
NA | TRBJ2-3 | TRBV12-3/TRBV12-4 | NA | TGTGCCAGCAGTTTAGCCAGCCACACAGATACGCAGTATTTT | CASSLASHTDTQYF
NA | TRBJ2-1 | TRBV7-9 | NA | TGTGCCAGCGAGCCGACCGGGACTGAAGCCTACAATGAGCAGTTCTTC | CASEPTGTEAYNEQFF
NA | TRBJ1-1 | TRBV7-8 | NA | TGTGCCAGCAGCTTATACCCCCCCCCGAGGTTGAACACTGAAGCTTTCTTT | CASSLYPPPRLNTEAFF
NA | TRBJ1-5 | TRBV7-6 | few | TGTGCCAGCAGCTTAAGCAAAGGGATAGATCAGCCCCAGCATTTT | CASSLSKGIDQPQHF
TRBD2 | TRBJ2-7 | TRBV20-1 | NA | TGCAGTGCTAGAGACCGGACTAGCGGGTCGAGCGAGCAGTACTTC | CSARDRTSGSSEQYF
NA | TRBJ1-3 | TRBV12-3/TRBV12-4 | few | TGTGCCAGCAGTCAGGGACTTACCTTCTCTGGAAACACCATATATTTT | CASSQGLTFSGNTIYF
TRBD2 | TRBJ2-1 | TRBV6-5 | NA | TGTGCCAGCAGTTATCTCGCGGGGGGGAGCAATGAGCAGTTCTTC | CASSYLAGGSNEQFF
NA | TRBJ2-1 | TRBV7-2 | NA | TGTGCCAGCAGCTTAAGTCCCTTAGGCTCCTACAATGAGCAGTTCTTC | CASSLSPLGSYNEQFF
TRBD2 | TRBJ2-2 | TRBV4-1 | NA | TGCGCCAGCAGCCAAGGGCTAGCGGGATCCGGGGAGCTGTTTTTT | CASSQGLAGSGELFF
TRBD2 | TRBJ2-1 | TRBV7-2 | NA | TGTGCCAGCAGCGTATCCGGGACTAACTACAATGAGCAGTTCTTC | CASSVSGTNYNEQFF
NA | TRBJ1-1 | TRBV20-1 | NA | TGCAGTGCTCAGCTGGGGATGAACACTGAAGCTTTCTTT | CSAQLGMNTEAFF
NA | TRBJ1-1 | TRBV12-3/TRBV12-4 | many | TGTGCCAGCAGTTTCATGAACACTGAAGCTTTCTTT | CASSFMNTEAFF
NA | TRBJ1-1 | TRBV19 | NA | TGTGCCAGTAGTATCTTGGCGAACACTGAAGCTTTCTTT | CASSILANTEAFF
NA | TRBJ1-4 | TRBV7-4 | NA | TGTGCCAGCAGCTTATCGGCCCAAGGCGGCTCGGAAAAACTGTTTTTT | CASSLSAQGGSEKLFF
NA | TRBJ2-5 | TRBV7-9 | few | TGTGCCAGCAGCCCTATGTTAGAAGAGACCCAGTACTTC | CASSPMLEETQYF
TRBD2 | TRBJ2-5 | TRBV6-6 | NA | TGTGCCAGCAGTGAGGACCTGAGCGGGATGACCCAGTACTTC | CASSEDLSGMTQYF
NA | TRBJ2-3 | TRBV6-7 | once | TGTGCCAGCAGTCCCCACCAAGGTGGCACAGATACGCAGTATTTT | CASSPHQGGTDTQYF
TRBD2 | TRBJ2-5 | TRBV10-3 | NA | TGTGCCATCAGCTGGGGACTAGCGGGGGAAGAGACCCAGTACTTC | CAISWGLAGEETQYF
NA | TRBJ2-3 | TRBV7-6 | few | TGTGCCAGCAGCTTAGCGCTGAGGGCTAGCACAGATACGCAGTATTTT | CASSLALRASTDTQYF
TRBD2 | TRBJ2-5 | TRBV6-2/TRBV6-3 | NA | TGTGCCAGCAGTTACGGGCGGGGGAGACAAGAGACCCAGTACTTC | CASSYGRGRQETQYF
NA | TRBJ2-5 | TRBV7-8 | NA | TGTGCCAGCAGCTTAGATACGGCAACCCTAACCCAGTACTTC | CASSLDTATLTQYF
NA | TRBJ1-5 | TRBV11-2 | few | TGTGCCAGCAGCTCCTACAGGGAGAAGAATCAGCCCCAGCATTTT | CASSSYREKNQPQHF
TRBD2 | TRBJ2-1 | TRBV12-3/TRBV12-4 | few | TGTGCCAGCAGTACCACTAGCGGGTACAATGAGCAGTTCTTC | CASSTTSGYNEQFF
TRBD2 | TRBJ2-3 | TRBV6-6 | NA | TGTGCCAGCAGCTCCGAGACTAGCGGGTACACAGATACGCAGTATTTT | CASSSETSGYTDTQYF
NA | TRBJ1-1 | TRBV5-4 | NA | TGTGCCAGCAGCTATGGTGGACAGTATGATATGAACACTGAAGCTTTCTTT | CASSYGGQYDMNTEAFF
NA | TRBJ2-1 | TRBV7-2 | NA | TGTGCCAGCAGCCCGATGCCTGTTGGGGACAATGAGCAGTTCTTC | CASSPMPVGDNEQFF
TRBD2 | TRBJ2-3 | TRBV7-6 | NA | TGTGCCAGCAGTCCTAGACTTAGCGGGAGAGTGGCAGATACGCAGTATTTT | CASSPRLSGRVADTQYF
NA | TRBJ2-1 | TRBV7-2 | few | TGTGCCAGCAGCTCATCCGGGGCTGAGCAGTTCTTC | CASSSSGAEQFF
NA | TRBJ1-1 | TRBV7-2 | many | TGTGCCAGCAGCTTTCCCCCCCTGAAAGCTTTCTTT | CASSFPPLKAFF
NA | TRBJ2-1 | TRBV7-9 | NA | TGTGCCAGCAGCTTAGCCCTGCGGGTCCACAATGAGCAGTTCTTC | CASSLALRVHNEQFF
NA | TRBJ2-7 | TRBV7-6 | NA | TGTGCCAGCAGCTTAGAGGCGGGATGGAATGACGAGCAGTACTTC | CASSLEAGWNDEQYF
NA | TRBJ2-7 | TRBV29-1 | NA | TGCAGCGTTGGGGACATGGGTTACGAGCAGTACTTC | CSVGDMGYEQYF
NA | TRBJ1-1 | TRBV7-2 | many | TGTGCCAGCAGCTTAGGGAGGGGCCCTGAAGCTTTCTTT | CASSLGRGPEAFF
NA | TRBJ2-5 | TRBV7-2 | few | TGTGCCAGCAGCGGGCCCCTAGTGGGGGGACCACAAGAGACCCAGTACTTC | CASSGPLVGGPQETQYF
TRBD1 | TRBJ2-1 | TRBV6-6 | NA | TGTGCCAGCGGGGAACAGGGACAGTCGGGCAATGAGCAGTTCTTC | CASGEQGQSGNEQFF
NA | TRBJ1-5 | TRBV7-8 | NA | TGTGGCAGCGGGGGAGGGAATCAGCCCCAGCATTTT | CGSGGGNQPQHF
NA | TRBJ2-3 | TRBV7-8 | few | TGTGCCAGCAGCTTAGTGGAAGTTAGGGATACGCAGTATTTT | CASSLVEVRDTQYF
NA | TRBJ1-2 | TRBV27 | NA | TGTGCCAGCAGTTTGGGATTTGGGAACTATGGCTACACCTTC | CASSLGFGNYGYTF
NA | TRBJ2-3 | TRBV7-2 | NA | TGTGCCAGCAGCCCACAGGCTAGAATAAGAGGTACGCAGTATTTT | CASSPQARIRGTQYF
TRBD2 | TRBJ2-3 | TRBV20-1 | NA | TGCAGTGCCGAAAATAGCGGGAGGGCCAGGTTAACAGATACGCAGTATTTT | CSAENSGRARLTDTQYF
NA | TRBJ2-7 | TRBV7-8 | many | TGTGCCAGCAGCTTAGAGGGAGCGGGTGGCTACGAGCAGTACTTC | CASSLEGAGGYEQYF
NA | TRBJ2-6 | TRBV5-4 | NA | TGTGCGACGGGACTTTTGTTTGCTGGGGCCAACGTCCTGACTTTC | CATGLLFAGANVLTF
NA | TRBJ2-6 | TRBV2 | NA | TGTGCCGGCAGCGCACAGAGCTCTGGGGCCAACGTCCTGACTTTC | CAGSAQSSGANVLTF
TRBD2 | TRBJ2-3 | TRBV7-2 | few | TGTGCCAGCAACCTAGCGGGGTATACGCAGTATTTT | CASNLAGYTQYF
NA | TRBJ2-7 | TRBV20-1 | few | TGCAGTGCCAACCTCGGGGGGCTAAGGGAGCAGTACTTC | CSANLGGLREQYF
TRBD2 | TRBJ2-7 | TRBV12-3/TRBV12-4 | few | TGTGCCAGCAGCTTAGCGGGAGGCGGTGACGAGCAGTACTTC | CASSLAGGGDEQYF
TRBD1 | TRBJ2-7 | TRBV19 | few | TGTGCCAGTAGTCCCGGGACAGGGACTCCTTGGGAGCAGTACTTC | CASSPGTGTPWEQYF
NA | TRBJ1-5 | TRBV6-1 | few | TGTGCCAGCACTGGGCATCACGAAGACATAAATCAGCCCCAGCATTTT | CASTGHHEDINQPQHF
NA | TRBJ2-3 | TRBV2 | few | TGTGCCAGCAGTGAAACAGGGATGTACACAGATACGCAGTATTTT | CASSETGMYTDTQYF
NA | TRBJ2-1 | TRBV28 | NA | TGTGCCAGCAGCCCCCCCCACAGGATTGGGGCCCCCAATGAGCAGTTCTTC | CASSPPHRIGAPNEQFF
NA | TRBJ1-2 | TRBV28 | few | TGTGCCAGCAGTTTGTCCATGCGGGGTAACTATGGCTACACCTTC | CASSLSMRGNYGYTF